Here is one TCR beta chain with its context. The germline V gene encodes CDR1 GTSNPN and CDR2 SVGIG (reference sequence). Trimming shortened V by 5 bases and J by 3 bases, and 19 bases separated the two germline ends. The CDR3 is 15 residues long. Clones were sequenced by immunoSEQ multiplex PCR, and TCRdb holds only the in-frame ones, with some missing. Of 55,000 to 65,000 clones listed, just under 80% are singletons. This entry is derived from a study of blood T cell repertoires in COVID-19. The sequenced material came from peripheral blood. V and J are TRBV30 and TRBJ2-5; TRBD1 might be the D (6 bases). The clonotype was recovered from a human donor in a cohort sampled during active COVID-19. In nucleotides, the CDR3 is TGTGCCTGGGGGCTGAAGGGGGACAAAGAAGAGACCCAGTACTTC. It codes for CAWGLKGDKEETQYF.